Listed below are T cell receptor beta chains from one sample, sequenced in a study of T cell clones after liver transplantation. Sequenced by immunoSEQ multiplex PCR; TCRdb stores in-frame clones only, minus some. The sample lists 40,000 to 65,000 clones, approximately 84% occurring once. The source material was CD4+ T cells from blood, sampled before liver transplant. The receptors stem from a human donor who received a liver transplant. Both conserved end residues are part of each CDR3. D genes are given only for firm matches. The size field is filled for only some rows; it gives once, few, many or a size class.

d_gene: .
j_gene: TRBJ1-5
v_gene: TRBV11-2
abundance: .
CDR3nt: TGTGCCAGCAGCCCCGGGAGCAATCAGCCCCAGCATTTT
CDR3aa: CASSPGSNQPQHF

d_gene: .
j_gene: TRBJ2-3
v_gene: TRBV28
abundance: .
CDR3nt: TGTGCCAGCACCCGGGTCAGCACAGATACGCAGTATTTT
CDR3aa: CASTRVSTDTQYF

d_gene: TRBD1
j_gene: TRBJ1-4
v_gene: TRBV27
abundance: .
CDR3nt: TGTGCCAGACCTGGGACAGGGACAATCGCTAATGAAAAACTGTTTTTT
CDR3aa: CARPGTGTIANEKLFF

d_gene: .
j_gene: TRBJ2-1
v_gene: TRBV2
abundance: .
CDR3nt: TGTGCCAGCAGTGAAGCAGGTAGTGGGTACAATGAGCAGTTCTTC
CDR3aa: CASSEAGSGYNEQFF

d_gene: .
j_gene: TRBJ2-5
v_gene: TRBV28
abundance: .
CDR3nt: TGTGCCAGCAGTTCCCCACTCAGTACGGGCAGAGAGACCCAGTACTTC
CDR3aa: CASSSPLSTGRETQYF

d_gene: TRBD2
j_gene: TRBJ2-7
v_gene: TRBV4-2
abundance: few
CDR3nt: TGTGCCAGCAGCCAGGAGGCCACTAGCGGGGCCTCCTACGAGCAGTACTTC
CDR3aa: CASSQEATSGASYEQYF

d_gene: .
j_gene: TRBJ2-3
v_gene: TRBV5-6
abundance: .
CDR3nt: TGTGCCAGCAGCCCGGCGGGACATACGGCTGCGTATTTT
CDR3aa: CASSPAGHTAAYF

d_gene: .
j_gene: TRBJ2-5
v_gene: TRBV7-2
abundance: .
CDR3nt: TGTGCCAGCAGCTCATATGGGGCCGGGGAGACCCAGTACTTC
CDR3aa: CASSSYGAGETQYF

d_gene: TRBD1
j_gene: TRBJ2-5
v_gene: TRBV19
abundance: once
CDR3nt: TGTGCCAGTAGTTCAACAGGGGATGTCGAGACCCAGTACTTC
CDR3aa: CASSSTGDVETQYF

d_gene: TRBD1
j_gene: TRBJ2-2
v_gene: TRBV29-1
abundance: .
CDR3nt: TGCAGCGTTGGACAGGGAAACACCGGGGAGCTGTTTTTT
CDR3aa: CSVGQGNTGELFF

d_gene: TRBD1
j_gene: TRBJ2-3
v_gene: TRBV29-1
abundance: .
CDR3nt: TGCAGCGTTGACTTGGGACAGCGGACAGATACGCAGTATTTT
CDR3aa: CSVDLGQRTDTQYF

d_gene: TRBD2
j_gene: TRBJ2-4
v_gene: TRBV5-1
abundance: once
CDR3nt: TGCGCCAGCAGCTTGGATCTAGCGGGAAGTCTTACCAAAAACATTCAGTACTTC
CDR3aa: CASSLDLAGSLTKNIQYF

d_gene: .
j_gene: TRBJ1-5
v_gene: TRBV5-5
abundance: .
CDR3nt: TGTGCCAGCGCCCCTCCGGGGGGATCCAATCAGCCCCAGCATTTT
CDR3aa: CASAPPGGSNQPQHF

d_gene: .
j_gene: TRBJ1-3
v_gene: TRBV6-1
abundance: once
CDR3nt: TGTGCCAGCAGTGACCAGCCCTTCTCTGGAAACACCATATATTTT
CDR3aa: CASSDQPFSGNTIYF

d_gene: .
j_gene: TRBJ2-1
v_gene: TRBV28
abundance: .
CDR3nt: TGTGCCAGCAGCTCTCAACCCGACCAGCTCTTC
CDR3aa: CASSSQPDQLF

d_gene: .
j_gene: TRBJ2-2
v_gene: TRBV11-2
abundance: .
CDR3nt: TGTGCCAGCAGCCTCCGTATGAGCACCGGGGAGCTGTTTTTT
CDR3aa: CASSLRMSTGELFF